Here is one TCR beta chain with its context. Its cognate antigen is unknown. Before sequencing, viral peptide pools were used by the ViraFEST assay to expand antigen-specific CD4+ T cells. Investigators separated out CD4+ T cells once around 10 days of culture had passed. The cohort was immunized with two doses of either the BNT162b2 or mRNA-1273 vaccine. CDR3 size: 17 residues. Losses at the gene ends were 1 base for V and 0 bases for J; bases not matched to a gene: 1. In germline, CDR1 is SGHTA, CDR2 FQGNSA. These data are taken from a study of vaccination effects on CD4 cells after COVID-19. Repertoires were generated with immunoSEQ multiplex PCR, while TCRdb's copy carries only in-frame clones and drops some. The sample includes about 27,000 clones, 83% of them seen just once.

The chain employs TRBV7-2 and TRBJ2-6; 9 nucleotides agree with TRBD2. The receptor was isolated from a human donor who received a COVID-19 vaccine. Some clones in this sample may be carry-over from other donors' samples. The sample was CD4+ T cells from PBMCs cultured with HCoV-NL63 spike peptides, taken after COVID-19 vaccination. The CDR3, as DNA: TGTGCCAGCAGCTTAGATAGCGGGGGCTCTGGGGCCAACGTCCTGACTTTC. Translated, it gives CASSLDSGGSGANVLTF.